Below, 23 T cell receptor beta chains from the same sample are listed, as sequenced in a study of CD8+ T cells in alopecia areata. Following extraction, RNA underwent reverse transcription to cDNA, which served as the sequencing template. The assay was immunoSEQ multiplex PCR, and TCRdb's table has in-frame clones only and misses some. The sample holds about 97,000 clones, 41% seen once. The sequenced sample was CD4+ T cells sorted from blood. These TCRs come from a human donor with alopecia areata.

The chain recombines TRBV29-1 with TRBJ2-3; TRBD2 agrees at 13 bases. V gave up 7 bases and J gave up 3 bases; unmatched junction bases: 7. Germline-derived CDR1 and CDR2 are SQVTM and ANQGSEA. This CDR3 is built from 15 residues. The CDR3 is CSALKLAGGTDTQYF. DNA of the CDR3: TGCAGCGCCTTAAAACTAGCGGGAGGGACAGATACGCAGTATTTT.

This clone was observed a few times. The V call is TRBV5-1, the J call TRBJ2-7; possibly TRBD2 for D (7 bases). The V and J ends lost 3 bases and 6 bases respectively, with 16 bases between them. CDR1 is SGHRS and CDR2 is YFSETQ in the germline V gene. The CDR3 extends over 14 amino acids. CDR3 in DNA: TGCGCCAGCAGCTGGTCGAGCGGGACATCCGAGCAGTACTTC. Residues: CASSWSSGTSEQYF.

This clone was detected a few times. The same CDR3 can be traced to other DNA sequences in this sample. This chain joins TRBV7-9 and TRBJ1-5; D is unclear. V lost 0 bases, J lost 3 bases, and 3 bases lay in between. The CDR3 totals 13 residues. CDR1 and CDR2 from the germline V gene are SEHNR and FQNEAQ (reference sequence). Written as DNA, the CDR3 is TGTGCCAGCAGCTTAGCGTCCAATCAGCCCCAGCATTTT. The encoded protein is CASSLASNQPQHF.

This CDR3 is CASSSRTHPNTGELFF. In nucleotides, the CDR3 is TGTGCCAGCAGCTCCAGGACTCACCCGAACACCGGGGAGCTGTTTTTT. V usage is TRBV7-9 and J usage is TRBJ2-2, with a weak D call TRBD2 (5 bases). The CDR3 is 16 amino acids. CDR1 and CDR2 (germline): SEHNR, FQNEAQ (reference sequence). Trimming removed 4 bases at V and 0 bases at J, with 12 bases between.

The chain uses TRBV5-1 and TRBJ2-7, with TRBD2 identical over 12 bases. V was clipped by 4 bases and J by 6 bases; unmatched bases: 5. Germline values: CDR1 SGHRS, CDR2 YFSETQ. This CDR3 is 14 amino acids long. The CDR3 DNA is TGCGCCAGCAGCCAGACACTAGCGGGAGGCGAGCAGTACTTC. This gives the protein CASSQTLAGGEQYF.

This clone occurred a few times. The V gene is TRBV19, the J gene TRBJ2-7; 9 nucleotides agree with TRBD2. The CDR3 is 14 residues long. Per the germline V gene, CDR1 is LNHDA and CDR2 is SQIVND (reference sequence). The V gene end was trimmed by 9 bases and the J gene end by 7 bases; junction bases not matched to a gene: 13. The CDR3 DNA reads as TGTGCCAGCCGCGGAGCGGGAGGTTCGTTGGAGCAGTACTTC. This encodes CASRGAGGSLEQYF.

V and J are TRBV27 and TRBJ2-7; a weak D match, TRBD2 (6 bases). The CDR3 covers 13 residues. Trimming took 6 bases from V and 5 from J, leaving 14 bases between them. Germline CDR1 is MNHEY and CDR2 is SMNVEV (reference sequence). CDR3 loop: CASRILGGNEQYF. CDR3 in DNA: TGTGCCAGCAGGATCCTCGGGGGAAACGAGCAGTACTTC.

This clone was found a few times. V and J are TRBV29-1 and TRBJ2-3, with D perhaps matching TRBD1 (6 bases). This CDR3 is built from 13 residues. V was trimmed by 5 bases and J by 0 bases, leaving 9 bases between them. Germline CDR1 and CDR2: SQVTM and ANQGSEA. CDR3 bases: TGCAGCGTTACAGGGTATAGCACAGATACGCAGTATTTT. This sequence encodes CSVTGYSTDTQYF.

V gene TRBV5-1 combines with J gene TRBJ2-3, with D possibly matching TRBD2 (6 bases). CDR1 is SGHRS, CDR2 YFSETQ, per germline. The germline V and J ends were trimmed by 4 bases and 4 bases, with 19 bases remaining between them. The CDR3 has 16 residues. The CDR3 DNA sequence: TGCGCCAGCAGCCCCGGGACTTGGGGCGGGCCAGATACGCAGTATTTT. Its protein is CASSPGTWGGPDTQYF.

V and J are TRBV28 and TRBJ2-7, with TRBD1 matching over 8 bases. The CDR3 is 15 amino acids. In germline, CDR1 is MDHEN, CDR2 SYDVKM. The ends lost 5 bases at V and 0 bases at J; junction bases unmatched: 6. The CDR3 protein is CASSPVDRDSYEQYF. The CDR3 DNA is TGTGCCAGCAGTCCAGTGGACAGGGACTCCTACGAGCAGTACTTC. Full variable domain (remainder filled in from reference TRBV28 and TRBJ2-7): DVKVTQSSRYLVKRTGEKVFLECVQDMDHENMFWYRQDPGLGLRLIYFSYDVKMKEKGDIPEGYSVSREKKERFSLILESASTNQTSMYLCASSPVDRDSYEQYFGPGTRLTVT.

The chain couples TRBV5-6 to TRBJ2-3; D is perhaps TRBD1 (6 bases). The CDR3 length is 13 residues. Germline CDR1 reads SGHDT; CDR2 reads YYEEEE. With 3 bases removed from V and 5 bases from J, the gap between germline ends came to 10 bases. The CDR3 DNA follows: TGTGCCAGCAGCTCGGCAGGGGAAGATACGCAGTATTTT. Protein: CASSSAGEDTQYF.

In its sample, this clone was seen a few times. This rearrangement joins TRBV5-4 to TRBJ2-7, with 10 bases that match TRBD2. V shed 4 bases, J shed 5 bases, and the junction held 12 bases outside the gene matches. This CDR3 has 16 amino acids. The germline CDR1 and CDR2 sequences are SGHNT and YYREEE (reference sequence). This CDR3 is CASSTIHSGRNHEQYF. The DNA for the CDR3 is TGTGCCAGCAGCACGATTCATAGCGGGAGGAACCACGAGCAGTACTTC.

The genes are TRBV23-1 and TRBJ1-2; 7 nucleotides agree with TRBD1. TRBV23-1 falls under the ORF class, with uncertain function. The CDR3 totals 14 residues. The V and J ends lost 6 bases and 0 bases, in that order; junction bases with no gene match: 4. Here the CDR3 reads CASSRDSSNYGYTF. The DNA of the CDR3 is TGCGCCAGCAGCCGGGACAGTTCTAACTATGGCTACACCTTC.

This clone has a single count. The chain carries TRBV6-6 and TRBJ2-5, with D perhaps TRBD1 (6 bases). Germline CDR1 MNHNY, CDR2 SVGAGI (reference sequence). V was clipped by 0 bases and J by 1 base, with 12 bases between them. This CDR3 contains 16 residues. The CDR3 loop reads CASSYSIRDTQETQYF. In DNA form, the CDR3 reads TGTGCCAGCAGTTACTCGATCAGGGACACCCAAGAGACCCAGTACTTC.

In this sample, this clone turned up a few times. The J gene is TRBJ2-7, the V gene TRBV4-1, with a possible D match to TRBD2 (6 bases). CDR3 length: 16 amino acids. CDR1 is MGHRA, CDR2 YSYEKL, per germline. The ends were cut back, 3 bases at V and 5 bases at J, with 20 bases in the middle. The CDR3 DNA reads TGCGCCAGCAGCCAGGGGGGTCTTGGACAATCTCACGAGCAGTACTTC. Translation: CASSQGGLGQSHEQYF.

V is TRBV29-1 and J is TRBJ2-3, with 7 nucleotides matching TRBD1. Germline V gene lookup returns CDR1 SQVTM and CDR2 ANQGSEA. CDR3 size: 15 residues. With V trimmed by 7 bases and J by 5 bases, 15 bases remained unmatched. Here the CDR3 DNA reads TGCAGCGCTTTATCGACAGGGCTGAAATTAGATACGCAGTATTTT. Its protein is CSALSTGLKLDTQYF.

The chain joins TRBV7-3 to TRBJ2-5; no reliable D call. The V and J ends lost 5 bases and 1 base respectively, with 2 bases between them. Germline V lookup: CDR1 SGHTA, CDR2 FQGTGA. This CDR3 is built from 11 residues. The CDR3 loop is CASSPQETQYF. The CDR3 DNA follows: TGTGCCAGCAGCCCCCAAGAGACCCAGTACTTC.

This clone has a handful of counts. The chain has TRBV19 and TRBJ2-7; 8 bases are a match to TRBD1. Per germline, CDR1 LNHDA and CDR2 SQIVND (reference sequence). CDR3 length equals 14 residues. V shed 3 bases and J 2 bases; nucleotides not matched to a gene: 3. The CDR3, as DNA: TGTGCCAGTAGTATGGACAGGGACACCTACGAGCAGTACTTC. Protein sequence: CASSMDRDTYEQYF.

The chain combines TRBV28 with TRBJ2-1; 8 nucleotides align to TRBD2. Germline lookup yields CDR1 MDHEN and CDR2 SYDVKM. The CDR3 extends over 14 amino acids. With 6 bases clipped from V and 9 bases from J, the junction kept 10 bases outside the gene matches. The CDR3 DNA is TGTGCCAGCAGCCCAGCGGGAGTTCGTGGTGAGCAGTTCTTC. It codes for CASSPAGVRGEQFF.

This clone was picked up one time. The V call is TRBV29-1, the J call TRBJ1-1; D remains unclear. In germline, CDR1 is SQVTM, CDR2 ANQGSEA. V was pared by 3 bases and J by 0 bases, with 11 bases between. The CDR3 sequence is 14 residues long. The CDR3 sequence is CSVDYLGMNTEAFF. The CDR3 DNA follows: TGCAGCGTTGATTATCTGGGGATGAACACTGAAGCTTTCTTT.

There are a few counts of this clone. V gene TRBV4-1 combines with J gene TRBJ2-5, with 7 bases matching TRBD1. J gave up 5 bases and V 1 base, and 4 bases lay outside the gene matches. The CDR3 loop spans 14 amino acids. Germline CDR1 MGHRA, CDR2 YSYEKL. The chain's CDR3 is CASSQVDRVETQYF. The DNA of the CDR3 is TGCGCCAGCAGCCAAGTCGACAGGGTCGAGACCCAGTACTTC.

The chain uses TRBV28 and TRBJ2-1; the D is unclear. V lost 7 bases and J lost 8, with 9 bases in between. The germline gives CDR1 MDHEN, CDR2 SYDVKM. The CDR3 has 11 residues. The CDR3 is CASMNVYEQFF. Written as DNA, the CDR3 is TGTGCCAGCATGAATGTCTATGAGCAGTTCTTC. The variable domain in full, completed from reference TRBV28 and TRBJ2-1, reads DVKVTQSSRYLVKRTGEKVFLECVQDMDHENMFWYRQDPGLGLRLIYFSYDVKMKEKGDIPEGYSVSREKKERFSLILESASTNQTSMYLCASMNVYEQFFGPGTRLTVL.

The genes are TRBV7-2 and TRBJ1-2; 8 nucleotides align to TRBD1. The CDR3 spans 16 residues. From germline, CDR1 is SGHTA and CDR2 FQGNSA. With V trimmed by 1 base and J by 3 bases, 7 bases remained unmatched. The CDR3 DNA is TGTGCCAGCAGCTTAGGATCAGGGGGCGCGGACTATGGCTACACCTTC. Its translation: CASSLGSGGADYGYTF.